This is a list of T cell receptor beta chains from one sample in a study of blood T cell repertoires in COVID-19. Generated by immunoSEQ multiplex PCR, the TCRdb table keeps only in-frame clones and is missing some. Among just over 95,000 clones, around 76% were seen once, and the ten largest hold 15% to 20%. Specimen: peripheral blood. These receptors all stem from a man older than 75 with acute or convalescent COVID-19. Both conserved end residues are part of each CDR3. Some rows have no size entry. The others give once, few or many, or a class for an expanded clone.

TRBJ2-5 | 14 | TRBV6-2/TRBV6-3 | . | CASSYERVKETQYF
TRBJ1-6 | 15 | TRBV4-3 | . | CASSQAGTVGSPLHF
TRBJ2-1 | 15 | TRBV12-5 | . | CASGGGQGAFNEQFF
TRBJ1-1 | 15 | TRBV4-1 | . | CASSHPLRRGTEAFF
TRBJ2-2 | 14 | TRBV25-1 | . | CASSRAGDTGELFF
TRBJ2-3 | 17 | TRBV9 | once | CASSASGTGGSTDTQYF
TRBJ2-2 | 16 | TRBV3-1/TRBV3-2 | . | CASSSTHNRATGELFF
TRBJ2-4 | 14 | TRBV7-9 | . | CASSHWGDKNIQYF
TRBJ2-5 | 17 | TRBV18 | . | CASSPIGSGRAQETQYF
TRBJ2-5 | 13 | TRBV18 | . | CASTWTGQETQYF
TRBJ1-5 | 14 | TRBV28 | . | CASSLGGSNQPQHF
TRBJ1-2 | 14 | TRBV28 | . | CASSSGQPNYGYTF
TRBJ2-7 | 16 | TRBV27 | . | CASSSPWGSGTYEQYF
TRBJ2-5 | 14 | TRBV11-3 | . | CASSLGQGSETQYF
TRBJ1-1 | 14 | TRBV7-6 | . | CASSLAGQQREAFF
TRBJ2-7 | 16 | TRBV4-1 | . | CASSHLFGAGYYEQYF
TRBJ2-2 | 16 | TRBV19 | . | CASSRRTGQMGGELFF
TRBJ1-2 | 13 | TRBV29-1 | once | CSVEERQGKGYTF
TRBJ1-1 | 13 | TRBV19 | . | CASSKEVSAEAFF
TRBJ2-7 | 13 | TRBV12-3/TRBV12-4 | . | CASSSAVSYEQYF
TRBJ2-3 | 16 | TRBV24-1 | . | CATSELSGSRTDTQYF
TRBJ1-1 | 15 | TRBV11-2 | . | CASSDPDRPNTEAFF
TRBJ2-2 | 15 | TRBV9 | . | CASQGGRLNTGELFF
TRBJ1-6 | 13 | TRBV19 | . | CASSGQGRSPLHF
TRBJ1-4 | 12 | TRBV20-1 | . | CSAGAEGGKLFF
TRBJ2-7 | 15 | TRBV15 | . | CATSQFRGSSYEQYF
TRBJ1-6 | 14 | TRBV6-5 | . | CASTRDRVNSPLHF
TRBJ2-7 | 16 | TRBV13 | . | CASSFTPPGLAGEQYF
TRBJ1-5 | 14 | TRBV10-3 | . | CAISDSGGNQPQHF
TRBJ2-1 | 15 | TRBV5-6 | . | CASSTGTSGIFEQFF
TRBJ2-5 | 14 | TRBV5-5 | . | CASSFSGHAETQYF
TRBJ2-5 | 12 | TRBV28 | few | CASSTWEGTQYF
TRBJ1-6 | 15 | TRBV7-2 | . | CASSFHGQGNSPLHF
TRBJ2-7 | 15 | TRBV5-4 | . | CASSLAGTGTYEQYF
TRBJ1-2 | 17 | TRBV7-2 | . | CASSTGGGRITNYGYTF
TRBJ2-1 | 16 | TRBV19 | . | CASSTQTSGSYNEQFF
TRBJ2-1 | 15 | TRBV4-1 | many | CASRPRTGNYNEQFF